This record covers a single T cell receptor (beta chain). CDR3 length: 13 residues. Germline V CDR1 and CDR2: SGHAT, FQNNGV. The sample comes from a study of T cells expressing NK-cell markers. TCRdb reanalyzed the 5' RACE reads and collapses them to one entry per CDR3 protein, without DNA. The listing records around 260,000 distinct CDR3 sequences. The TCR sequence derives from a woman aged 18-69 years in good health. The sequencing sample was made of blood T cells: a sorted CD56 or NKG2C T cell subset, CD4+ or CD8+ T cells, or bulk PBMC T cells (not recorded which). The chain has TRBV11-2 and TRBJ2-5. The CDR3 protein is CASSVGLEETQYF.